This paragraph covers one T cell receptor (beta chain) sequence. The CDR3 sequence is 14 residues long. The ends were cut back, 5 bases at V and 6 bases at J, with 13 bases in the middle. Germline loops: CDR1 LGHDT, CDR2 YNNKEL (reference sequence). This entry is derived from a study of blood T cell repertoires in COVID-19. Study-wide background: Whether acute or convalescent, the COVID-19 samples came from the United States, Italy and Spain. PBMCs, B-cell-depleted T cells, or T cells provided the cDNA or gDNA that made up the material.

Original processing notes: The assay estimated nucleated cells by amplifying reference gene primers. Method: immunoSEQ multiplex PCR; TCRdb's copy keeps in-frame clones and lacks some. The V and J calls and clone size were taken over from that table, and D and trimming were inferred from the DNA. The sample yields roughly 130,000 clones, roughly four fifths seen once. The source is an elderly woman with acute or convalescent COVID-19. V gene TRBV3-1 (or the pseudogene TRBV3-2) combines with J gene TRBJ1-4; TRBD1 might be the D (6 bases). The sample taken for sequencing was peripheral blood. The DNA of the CDR3 is TGTGCCAGCAGCTCAGCCGGGACATATGAAAAACTGTTTTTT. Translation gives CASSSAGTYEKLFF.